The rows below give T cell receptor beta chains drawn from one sample of a study of shared clonotypes between healthy human individuals. Clones were read by immunoSEQ multiplex PCR, and TCRdb kept only the in-frame ones, dropping some. This sample carries almost 750,000 clones, about two thirds of them seen once, and the ten largest clones take approximately 2%. Material for sequencing was memory CD4+ T cells sorted from blood. The receptors were sampled from a woman in her twenties or thirties in good health. Each CDR3 is given with its conserved first and last residue. A D gene is named only where the DNA matches it firmly. Not every row has a clone size; where given, it reads once, few, many or a size class.

>TRBV20-1|TRBJ2-1|TRBD2|few
CGTSGRVQFF
TGCGGGACTAGCGGTCGTGTGCAGTTCTTC
>TRBV5-1|TRBJ2-2|NA|NA
CASSPSLGSKSGELFF
TGCGCCAGCAGCCCCTCGTTGGGGAGTAAAAGCGGGGAGCTGTTTTTT
>TRBV11-2|TRBJ2-3|NA|many
CASSPGTLKGTDTQYF
TGTGCCAGCAGCCCCGGGACTCTAAAGGGGACAGATACGCAGTATTTT
>TRBV11-2|TRBJ1-5|NA|NA
CASSPDGGHGRNQPQHF
TGTGCCAGCAGCCCAGATGGGGGACACGGTCGTAATCAGCCCCAGCATTTT
>TRBV27|TRBJ2-2|NA|NA
CASSLGPITGELFF
TGTGCCAGCAGTCTGGGACCTATCACCGGGGAGCTGTTTTTT
>TRBV7-9|TRBJ2-5|NA|once
CASSGNTDRIQETQYF
TGTGCCAGCAGCGGGAACACGGACAGAATCCAAGAGACCCAGTACTTC
>TRBV10-2|TRBJ2-3|NA|NA
CASSEPLFPAGTDTQYF
TGCGCCAGCAGTGAGCCCTTATTCCCTGCGGGAACAGATACGCAGTATTTT
>TRBV28|TRBJ2-7|NA|NA
CASSEWDAGRAYEQYF
TGTGCCAGCAGTGAATGGGACGCCGGAAGAGCTTACGAGCAGTACTTC
>TRBV5-4|TRBJ1-1|NA|few
CASSTGEPEAFF
TGTGCCAGCAGTACCGGTGAGCCGGAAGCTTTCTTT
>TRBV29-1|TRBJ2-7|TRBD1|NA
CSVEERGGGYEQYF
TGCAGCGTTGAAGAAAGAGGGGGCGGTTACGAGCAGTACTTC
>TRBV28|TRBJ1-2|NA|NA
CASSLPGYGYTF
TGTGCCAGCAGTTTACCAGGGTATGGCTACACCTTC
>TRBV7-2|TRBJ2-5|NA|NA
CASSQGPLQYF
TGTGCCAGCAGCCAGGGTCCGCTCCAGTACTTC
>TRBV7-9|TRBJ2-7|TRBD2|NA
CASSLSGEEQYF
TGTGCCAGCAGCCTCAGCGGGGAGGAGCAGTACTTC
>TRBV6-6|TRBJ1-1|NA|NA
CASSYEPPLEAFF
TGTGCCAGCAGTTACGAGCCCCCTTTAGAAGCTTTCTTT
>TRBV7-9|TRBJ1-2|TRBD1|NA
CASSFTGGDGYTF
TGTGCCAGCAGCTTTACAGGGGGAGATGGCTACACCTTC
>TRBV6-5|TRBJ2-1|NA|few
CASSYDFSGREQFF
TGTGCCAGCAGTTACGACTTTTCGGGAAGGGAGCAGTTCTTC
>TRBV30|TRBJ2-3|TRBD2|NA
CAWSLGLARTDTQYF
TGTGCCTGGAGCCTGGGACTAGCCCGCACAGATACGCAGTATTTT
>TRBV29-1|TRBJ2-5|NA|NA
CSGRRAGFRETQYF
TGCAGCGGACGACGAGCAGGGTTCAGGGAGACCCAGTACTTC
>TRBV29-1|TRBJ2-1|NA|NA
CSVNSDWGYNEQFF
TGCAGCGTTAACTCAGATTGGGGCTACAATGAGCAGTTCTTC
>TRBV11-2|TRBJ2-7|TRBD1|NA
CASSLDRGPLYEQYF
TGTGCCAGCAGCTTGGACAGGGGGCCCCTCTACGAGCAGTACTTC
>TRBV19|TRBJ1-5|TRBD1|NA
CASTGQGRAQPQHF
TGTGCCAGTACCGGACAGGGCCGGGCTCAGCCCCAGCATTTT
>TRBV5-6|TRBJ1-1|NA|NA
CASSFRGYGTEAFF
TGTGCCAGCAGCTTCAGAGGGTATGGTACTGAAGCTTTCTTT
>TRBV5-1|TRBJ1-1|NA|once
CASSLSPGRGAFF
TGCGCCAGCAGCTTGTCACCCGGCAGGGGAGCTTTCTTT
>TRBV18|TRBJ2-5|TRBD1|few
CASSLLGQGMETQYF
TGTGCCAGCTCACTTTTGGGACAGGGTATGGAGACCCAGTACTTC
>TRBV7-6|TRBJ2-5|NA|NA
CASSLAVKETQYF
TGTGCCAGCAGTTTAGCCGTAAAAGAGACCCAGTACTTC